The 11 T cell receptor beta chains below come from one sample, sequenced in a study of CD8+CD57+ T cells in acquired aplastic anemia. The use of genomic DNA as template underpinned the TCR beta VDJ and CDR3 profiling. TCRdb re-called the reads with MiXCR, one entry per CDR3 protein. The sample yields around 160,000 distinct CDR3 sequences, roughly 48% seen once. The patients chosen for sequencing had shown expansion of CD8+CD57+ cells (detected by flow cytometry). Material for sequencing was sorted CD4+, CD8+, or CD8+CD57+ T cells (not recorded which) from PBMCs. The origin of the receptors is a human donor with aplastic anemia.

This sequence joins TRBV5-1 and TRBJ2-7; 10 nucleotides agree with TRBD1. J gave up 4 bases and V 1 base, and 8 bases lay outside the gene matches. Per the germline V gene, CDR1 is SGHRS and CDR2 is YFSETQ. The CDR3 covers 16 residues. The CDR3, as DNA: TGCGCCAGCAGCTTGTGGCGGGACAGGGGTCAGTACGAGCAGTACTTC. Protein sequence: CASSLWRDRGQYEQYF.

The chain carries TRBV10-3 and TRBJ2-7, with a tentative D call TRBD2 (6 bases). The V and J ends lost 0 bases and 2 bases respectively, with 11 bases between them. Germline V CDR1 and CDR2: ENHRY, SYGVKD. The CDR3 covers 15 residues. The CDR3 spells CAISESEEGPYEQYF. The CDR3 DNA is TGTGCCATCAGTGAGTCTGAGGAGGGTCCCTACGAGCAGTACTTC.

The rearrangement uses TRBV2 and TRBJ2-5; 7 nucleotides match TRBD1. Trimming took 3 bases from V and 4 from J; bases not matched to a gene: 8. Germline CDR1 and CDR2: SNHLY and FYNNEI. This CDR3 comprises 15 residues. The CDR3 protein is CASSDIGRGRETQYF. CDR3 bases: TGTGCCAGCAGTGATATTGGTAGGGGGCGAGAGACCCAGTACTTC.

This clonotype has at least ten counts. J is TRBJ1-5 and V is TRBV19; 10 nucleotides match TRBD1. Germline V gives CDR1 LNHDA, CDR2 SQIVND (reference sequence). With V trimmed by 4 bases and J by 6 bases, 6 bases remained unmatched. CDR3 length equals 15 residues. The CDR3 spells CASSRGGQGRQPQHF. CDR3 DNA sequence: TGTGCCAGTAGTAGGGGGGGACAGGGGCGTCAGCCCCAGCATTTT.

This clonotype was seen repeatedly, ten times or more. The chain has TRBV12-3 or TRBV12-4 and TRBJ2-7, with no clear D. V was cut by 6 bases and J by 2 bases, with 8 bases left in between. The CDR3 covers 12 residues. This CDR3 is CASSLNPYEQYF. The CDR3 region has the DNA TGTGCCAGCAGCCTCAACCCCTACGAGCAGTACTTC.

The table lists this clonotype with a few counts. CDR3 in amino acids: CASSLARSYEQYF. Written as DNA, the CDR3 is TGTGCCAGCAGCTTAGCGAGGTCCTACGAGCAGTACTTC. The rearrangement joins TRBV7-2 to TRBJ2-7; no clear D gene. Germline CDR1 SGHTA, CDR2 FQGNSA. Trimming removed 0 bases from V and 1 base from J, with 4 bases in between. The CDR3 has 13 amino acids.

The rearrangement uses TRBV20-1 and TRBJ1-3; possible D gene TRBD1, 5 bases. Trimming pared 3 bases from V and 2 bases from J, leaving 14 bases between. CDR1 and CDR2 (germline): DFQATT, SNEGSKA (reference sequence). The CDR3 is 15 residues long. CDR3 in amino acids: CSARDNRVTGNTIYF. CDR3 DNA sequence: TGCAGTGCTAGGGACAACAGAGTTACTGGAAACACCATATATTTT.

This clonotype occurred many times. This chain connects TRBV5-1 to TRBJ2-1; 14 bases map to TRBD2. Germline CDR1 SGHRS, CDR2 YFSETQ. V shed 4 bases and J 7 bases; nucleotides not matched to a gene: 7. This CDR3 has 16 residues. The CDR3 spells CASSTGLAGGGNEQFF. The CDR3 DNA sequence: TGCGCCAGCAGCACCGGACTAGCGGGAGGCGGGAATGAGCAGTTCTTC.

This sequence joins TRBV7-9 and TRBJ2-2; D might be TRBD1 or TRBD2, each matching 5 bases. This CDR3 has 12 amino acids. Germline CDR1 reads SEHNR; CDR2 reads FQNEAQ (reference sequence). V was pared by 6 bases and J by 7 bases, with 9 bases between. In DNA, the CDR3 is TGTGCCAGCAGACTGGGGGACGGGGAGCTGTTTTTT. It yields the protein CASRLGDGELFF.

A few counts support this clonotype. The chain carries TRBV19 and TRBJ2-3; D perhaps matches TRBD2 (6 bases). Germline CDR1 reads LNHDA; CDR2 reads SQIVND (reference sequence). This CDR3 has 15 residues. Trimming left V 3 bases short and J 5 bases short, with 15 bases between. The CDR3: CASSINGQGGDTQYF. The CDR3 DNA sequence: TGTGCCAGTAGTATTAATGGGCAGGGAGGAGATACGCAGTATTTT. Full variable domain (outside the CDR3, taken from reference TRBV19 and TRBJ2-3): DGGITQSPKYLFRKEGQNVTLSCEQNLNHDAMYWYRQDPGQGLRLIYYSQIVNDFQKGDIAEGYSVSREKKESFPLTVTSAQKNPTAFYLCASSINGQGGDTQYFGPGTRLTVL.

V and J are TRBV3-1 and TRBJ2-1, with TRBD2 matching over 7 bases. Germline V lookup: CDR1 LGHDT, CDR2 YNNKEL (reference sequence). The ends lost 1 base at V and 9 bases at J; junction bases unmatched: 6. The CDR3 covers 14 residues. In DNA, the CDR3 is TGTGCCAGCAGCCAAGTGGGGGGGTTGGTTGAGCAGTTCTTC. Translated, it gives CASSQVGGLVEQFF.